The 4 T cell receptor beta chains in this list originate from one sample, sequenced in a study of T cell responses to AZD1222 COVID-19 vaccine. Profiling relied on immunoSEQ multiplex PCR, and the TCRdb table lists in-frame clones only, not all of them. The sample lists roughly 100,000 clones; more than 75% were seen once. This material consisted of peripheral blood, taken on day 0 of AZD1222 vaccination. The receptors were sampled from an adult in good health.

V usage is TRBV18 and J usage is TRBJ2-1; D not resolved. Trimming took off 2 bases at V and 9 bases at J, with 8 bases between the two ends. This CDR3 is 12 amino acids long. Germline V gene sequence: CDR1 KGHSH, CDR2 LQKENI. The CDR3, as DNA: TGTGCCAGCTCACCAGCCAGGACTGAGCAGTTCTTC. It codes for CASSPARTEQFF.

V is TRBV27 and J is TRBJ2-7, with TRBD2 as a possible D gene (5 bases). Per the germline V gene, CDR1 is MNHEY and CDR2 is SMNVEV (reference sequence). The CDR3 has 15 residues. V was cut by 1 base and J by 6 bases, with 16 bases left in between. The CDR3 nucleotides are TGTGCCAGCAGTTTATTCTCGGCCACTAGTTCCGAGCAGTACTTC. Translated: CASSLFSATSSEQYF.

V and J are TRBV7-6 and TRBJ2-3, with TRBD2 matching 12 bases. The CDR3 extends over 15 amino acids. The V gene end was trimmed by 2 bases and the J gene end by 4 bases; junction bases not matched to a gene: 1. The germline gives CDR1 SGHVS, CDR2 FNYEAQ. CDR3 region: CASSLRTSGADTQYF. The CDR3 DNA is TGTGCCAGCAGCTTACGGACTAGCGGGGCAGATACGCAGTATTTT. The variable domain in full, with the rest retrieved from reference TRBV7-6 and TRBJ2-3, is GAGVSQSPRYKVTKRGQDVALRCDPISGHVSLYWYRQALGQGPEFLTYFNYEAQQDKSGLPNDRFSAERPEGSISTLTIQRTEQRDSAMYRCASSLRTSGADTQYFGPGTRLTVL.

The chain has TRBV5-1 and TRBJ2-1; TRBD2 agrees at 7 bases. Germline assignment: CDR1 SGHRS and CDR2 YFSETQ. V shed 4 bases and J 6 bases; nucleotides not matched to a gene: 7. This CDR3 has 14 residues. For the CDR3, the DNA is TGCGCCAGCAGCACCGAGCGGGATGTCAATGAGCAGTTCTTC. Protein product: CASSTERDVNEQFF.